This T cell receptor beta chain was sequenced during a study of OX40 agonist ivuxolimab in advanced cancers. At the level of the study: Dosing consisted of intravenous ivuxolimab at 0.01 to 10 mg/kg every 2 weeks. Earlier anti-PD-1, anti-PD-L1 or anti-CTLA-4 therapy was permitted; 30% to 45% had received some.

Prior autoimmune disease or systemic immunosuppression barred patients. Clones were sequenced by immunoSEQ multiplex PCR, and TCRdb holds only the in-frame ones, with some missing. This sample has fewer than 75,000 clones, with approximately 90% found just once. The specimen was CD4+ or CD8+ T cells sorted from blood, collected in a trial of the OX40 agonist ivuxolimab. The receptor's source is an adult with an advanced solid tumor such as melanoma, head and neck, liver or kidney cancer.

CDR3: CASCRDRGYNEQFF. The CDR3 coding sequence is TGTGCCAGCTGTCGGGACAGGGGATACAATGAGCAGTTCTTC. V gene TRBV2 combines with J gene TRBJ2-1; 10 positions match TRBD1. This CDR3 is 14 amino acids long. Germline V CDR1 and CDR2: SNHLY, FYNNEI. V lost 8 bases, J lost 4 bases, and 5 bases stayed unmatched.